This T cell receptor (beta chain) was profiled in a study of OX40 agonist ivuxolimab in advanced cancers. Here immunoSEQ multiplex PCR was the method, and the copy in TCRdb shows in-frame clones only, minus some. The profile covers tens of thousands of clones, with roughly 91% appearing a single time and around 0.8% taken by the ten largest. Germline CDR1 is GTSNPN and CDR2 is SVGIG (reference sequence). Trimming removed 1 base at V and 3 bases at J, with 10 bases between. This CDR3 is 13 amino acids long. This sequence joins TRBV30 and TRBJ2-7, with D hard to call. This sequence originates from an adult with an advanced solid tumor such as melanoma, head and neck, liver or kidney cancer. The specimen comprised CD4+ or CD8+ T cells sorted from blood, sampled in a trial of the OX40 agonist ivuxolimab. In nucleotides, the CDR3 is TGTGCCTGGAGTGCCCGGGCCCTCTACGAGCAGTACTTC. As protein: CAWSARALYEQYF. The full variable domain, in which reference TRBV30 and TRBJ2-7 provide the parts outside the CDR3, is SQTIHQWPATLVQPVGSPLSLECTVEGTSNPNLYWYRQAAGRGLQLLFYSVGIGQISSEVPQNLSASRPQDRQFILSSKKLLLSDSGFYLCAWSARALYEQYFGPGTRLTVT.